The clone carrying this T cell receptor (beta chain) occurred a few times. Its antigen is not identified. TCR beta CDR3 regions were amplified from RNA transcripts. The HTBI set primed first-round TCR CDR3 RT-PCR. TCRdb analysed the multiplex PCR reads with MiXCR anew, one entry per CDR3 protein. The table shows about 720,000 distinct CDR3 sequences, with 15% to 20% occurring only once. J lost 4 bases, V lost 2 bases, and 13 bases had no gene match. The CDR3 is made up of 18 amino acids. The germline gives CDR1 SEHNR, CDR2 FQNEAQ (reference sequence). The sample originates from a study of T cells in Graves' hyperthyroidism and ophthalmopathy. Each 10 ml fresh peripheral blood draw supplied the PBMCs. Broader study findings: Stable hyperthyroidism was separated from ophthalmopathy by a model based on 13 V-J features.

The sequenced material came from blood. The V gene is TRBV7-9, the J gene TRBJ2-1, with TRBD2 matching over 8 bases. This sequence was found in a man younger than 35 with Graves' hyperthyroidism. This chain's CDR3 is CASSLNMVGSGTYNEQFF. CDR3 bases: TGTGCCAGCAGCTTAAATATGGTGGGTAGCGGGACGTACAATGAGCAGTTCTTC. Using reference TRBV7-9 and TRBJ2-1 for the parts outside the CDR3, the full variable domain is DTGVSQNPRHKITKRGQNVTFRCDPISEHNRLYWYRQTLGQGPEFLTYFQNEAQLEKSRLLSDRFSAERPKGSFSTLEIQRTEQGDSAMYLCASSLNMVGSGTYNEQFFGPGTRLTVL.